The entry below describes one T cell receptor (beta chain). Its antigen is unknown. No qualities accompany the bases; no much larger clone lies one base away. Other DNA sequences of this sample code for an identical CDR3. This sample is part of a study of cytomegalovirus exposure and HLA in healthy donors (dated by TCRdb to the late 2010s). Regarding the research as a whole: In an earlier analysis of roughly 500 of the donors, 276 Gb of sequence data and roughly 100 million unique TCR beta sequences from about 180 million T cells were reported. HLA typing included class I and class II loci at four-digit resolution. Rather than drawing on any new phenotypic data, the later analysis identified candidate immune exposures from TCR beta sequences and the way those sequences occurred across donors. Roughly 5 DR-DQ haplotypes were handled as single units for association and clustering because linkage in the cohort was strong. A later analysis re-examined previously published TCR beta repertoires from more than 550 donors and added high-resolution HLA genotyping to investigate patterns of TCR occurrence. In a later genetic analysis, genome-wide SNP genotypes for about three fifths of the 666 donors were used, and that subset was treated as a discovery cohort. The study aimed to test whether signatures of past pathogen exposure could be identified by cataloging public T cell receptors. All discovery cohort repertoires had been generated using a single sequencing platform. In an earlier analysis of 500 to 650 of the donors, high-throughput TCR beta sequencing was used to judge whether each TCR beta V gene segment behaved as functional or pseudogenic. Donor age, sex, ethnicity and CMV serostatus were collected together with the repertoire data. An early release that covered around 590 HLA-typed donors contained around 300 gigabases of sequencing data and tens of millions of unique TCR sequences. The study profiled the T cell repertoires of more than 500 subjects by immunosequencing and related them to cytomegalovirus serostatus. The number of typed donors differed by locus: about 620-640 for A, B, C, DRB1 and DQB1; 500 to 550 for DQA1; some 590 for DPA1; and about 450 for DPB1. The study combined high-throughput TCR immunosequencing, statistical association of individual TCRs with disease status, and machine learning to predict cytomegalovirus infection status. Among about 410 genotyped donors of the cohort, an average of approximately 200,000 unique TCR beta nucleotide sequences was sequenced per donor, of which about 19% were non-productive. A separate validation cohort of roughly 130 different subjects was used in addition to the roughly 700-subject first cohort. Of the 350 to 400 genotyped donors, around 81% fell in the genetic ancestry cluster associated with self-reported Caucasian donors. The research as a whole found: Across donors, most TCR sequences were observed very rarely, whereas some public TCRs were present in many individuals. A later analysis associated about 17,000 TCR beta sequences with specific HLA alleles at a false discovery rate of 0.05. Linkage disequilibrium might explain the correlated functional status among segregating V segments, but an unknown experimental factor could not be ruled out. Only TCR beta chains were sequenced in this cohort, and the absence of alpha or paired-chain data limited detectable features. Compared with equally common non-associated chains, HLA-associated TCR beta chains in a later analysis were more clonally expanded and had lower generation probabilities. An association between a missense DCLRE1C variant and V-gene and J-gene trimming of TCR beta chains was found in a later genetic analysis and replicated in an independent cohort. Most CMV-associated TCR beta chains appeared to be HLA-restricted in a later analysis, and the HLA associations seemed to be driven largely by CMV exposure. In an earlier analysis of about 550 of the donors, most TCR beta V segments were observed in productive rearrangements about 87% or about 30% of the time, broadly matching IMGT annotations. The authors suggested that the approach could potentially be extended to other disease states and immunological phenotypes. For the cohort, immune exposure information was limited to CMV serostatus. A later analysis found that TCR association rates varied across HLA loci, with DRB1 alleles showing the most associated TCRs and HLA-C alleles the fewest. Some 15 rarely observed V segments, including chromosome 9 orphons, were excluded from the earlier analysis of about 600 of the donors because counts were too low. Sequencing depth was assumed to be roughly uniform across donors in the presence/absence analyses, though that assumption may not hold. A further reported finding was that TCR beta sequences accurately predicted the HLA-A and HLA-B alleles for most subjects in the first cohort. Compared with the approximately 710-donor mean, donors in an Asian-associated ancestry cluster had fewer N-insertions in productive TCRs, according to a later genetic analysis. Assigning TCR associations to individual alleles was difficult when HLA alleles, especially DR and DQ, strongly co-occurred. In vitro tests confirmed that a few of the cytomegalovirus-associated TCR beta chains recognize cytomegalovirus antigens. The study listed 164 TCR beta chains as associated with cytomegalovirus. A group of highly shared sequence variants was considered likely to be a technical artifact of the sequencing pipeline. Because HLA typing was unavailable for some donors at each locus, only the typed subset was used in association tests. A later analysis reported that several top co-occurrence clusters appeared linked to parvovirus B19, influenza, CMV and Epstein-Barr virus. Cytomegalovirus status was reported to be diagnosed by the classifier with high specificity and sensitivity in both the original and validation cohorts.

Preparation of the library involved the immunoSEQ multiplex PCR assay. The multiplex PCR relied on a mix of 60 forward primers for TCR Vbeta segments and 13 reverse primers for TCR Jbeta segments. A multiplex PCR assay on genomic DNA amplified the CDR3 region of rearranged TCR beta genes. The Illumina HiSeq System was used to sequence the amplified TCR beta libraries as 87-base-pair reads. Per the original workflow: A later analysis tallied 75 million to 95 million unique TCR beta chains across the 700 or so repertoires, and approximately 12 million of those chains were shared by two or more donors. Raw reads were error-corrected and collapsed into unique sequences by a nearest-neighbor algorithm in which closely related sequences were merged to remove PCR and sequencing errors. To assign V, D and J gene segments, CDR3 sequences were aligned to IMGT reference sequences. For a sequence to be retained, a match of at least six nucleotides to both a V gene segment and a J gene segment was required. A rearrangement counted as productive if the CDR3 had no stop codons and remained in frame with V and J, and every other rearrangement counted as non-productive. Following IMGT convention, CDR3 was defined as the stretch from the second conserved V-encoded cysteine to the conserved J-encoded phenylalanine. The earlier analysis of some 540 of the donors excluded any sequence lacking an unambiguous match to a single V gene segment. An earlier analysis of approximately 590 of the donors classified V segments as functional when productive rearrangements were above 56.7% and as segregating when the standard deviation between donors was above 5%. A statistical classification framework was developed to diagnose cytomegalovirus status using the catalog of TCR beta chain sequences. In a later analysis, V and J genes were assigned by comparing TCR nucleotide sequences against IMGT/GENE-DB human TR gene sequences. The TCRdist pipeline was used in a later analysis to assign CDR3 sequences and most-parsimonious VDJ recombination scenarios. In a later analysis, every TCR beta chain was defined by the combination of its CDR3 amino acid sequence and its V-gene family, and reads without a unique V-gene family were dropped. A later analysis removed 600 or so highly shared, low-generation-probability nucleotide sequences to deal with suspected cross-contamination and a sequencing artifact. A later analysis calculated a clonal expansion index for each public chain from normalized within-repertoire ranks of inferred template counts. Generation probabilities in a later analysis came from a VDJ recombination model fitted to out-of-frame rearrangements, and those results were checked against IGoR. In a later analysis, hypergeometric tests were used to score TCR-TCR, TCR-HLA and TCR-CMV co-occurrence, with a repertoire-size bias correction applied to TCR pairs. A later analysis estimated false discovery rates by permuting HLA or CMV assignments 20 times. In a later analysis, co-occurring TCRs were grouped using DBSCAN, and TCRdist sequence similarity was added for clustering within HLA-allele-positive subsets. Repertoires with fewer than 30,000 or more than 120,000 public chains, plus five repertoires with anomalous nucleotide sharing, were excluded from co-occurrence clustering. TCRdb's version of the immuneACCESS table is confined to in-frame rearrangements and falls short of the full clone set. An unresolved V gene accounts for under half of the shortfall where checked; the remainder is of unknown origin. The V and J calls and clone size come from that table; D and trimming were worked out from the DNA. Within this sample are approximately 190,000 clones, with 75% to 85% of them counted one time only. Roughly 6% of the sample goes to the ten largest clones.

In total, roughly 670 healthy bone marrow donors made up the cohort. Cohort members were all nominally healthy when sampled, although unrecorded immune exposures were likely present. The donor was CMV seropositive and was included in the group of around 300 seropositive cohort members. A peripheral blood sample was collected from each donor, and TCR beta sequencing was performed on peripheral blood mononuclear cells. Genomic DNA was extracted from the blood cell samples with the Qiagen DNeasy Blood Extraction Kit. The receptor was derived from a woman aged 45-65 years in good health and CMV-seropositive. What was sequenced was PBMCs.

The CDR3 protein is CASRSSGLSSGNTIYF. The DNA sequence is TGTGCCAGCAGAAGTAGTGGACTGAGCTCTGGAAACACCATATATTTT. The receptor chain draws on TRBV28 and TRBJ1-3, with the D gene not confidently named. From the cysteine up to the phenylalanine, the CDR3 has a length of 16 residues. Only the CDR3 portion is preserved as DNA: 48 bases, with reading frame beginning at the first base. The germline V gene supplies CDR1 MDHEN and CDR2 SYDVKM. V is clipped by 6 bases and J by 0 bases, and the sequence between their germline boundaries is 15 bases long.